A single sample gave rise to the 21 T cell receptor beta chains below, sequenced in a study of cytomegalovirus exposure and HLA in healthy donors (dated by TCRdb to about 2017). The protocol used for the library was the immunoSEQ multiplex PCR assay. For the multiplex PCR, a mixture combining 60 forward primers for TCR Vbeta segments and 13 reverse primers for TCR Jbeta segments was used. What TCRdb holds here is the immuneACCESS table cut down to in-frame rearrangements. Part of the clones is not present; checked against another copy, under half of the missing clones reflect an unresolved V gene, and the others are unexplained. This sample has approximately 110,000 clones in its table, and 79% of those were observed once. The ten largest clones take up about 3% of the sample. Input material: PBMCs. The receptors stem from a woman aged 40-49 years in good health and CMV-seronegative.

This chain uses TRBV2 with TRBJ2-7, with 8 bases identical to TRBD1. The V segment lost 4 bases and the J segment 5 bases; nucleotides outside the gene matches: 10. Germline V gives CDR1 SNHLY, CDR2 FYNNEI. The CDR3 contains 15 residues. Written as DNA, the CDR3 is TGTGCCAGCAGTGGTGGACAGGGAGGTAAGGACGAGCAGTACTTC. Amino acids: CASSGGQGGKDEQYF.

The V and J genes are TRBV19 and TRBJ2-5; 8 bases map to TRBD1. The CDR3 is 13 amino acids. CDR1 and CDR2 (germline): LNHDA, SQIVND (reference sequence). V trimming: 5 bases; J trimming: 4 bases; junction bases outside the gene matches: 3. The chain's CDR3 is CASSPQGGETQYF. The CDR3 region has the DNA TGTGCCAGTAGTCCACAGGGGGGAGAGACCCAGTACTTC.

The CDR3 DNA reads TGCGCCAGCAGCCAAGAGTCGGCTAGCGGTGAAGAGACCCAGTACTTC. Translated: CASSQESASGEETQYF. The J gene is TRBJ2-5, the V gene TRBV4-1, with 7 bases lining up with TRBD2. V trimming: 0 bases; J trimming: 3 bases; junction bases outside the gene matches: 7. The CDR3 is 16 residues long. CDR1 MGHRA and CDR2 YSYEKL come from the germline V gene.

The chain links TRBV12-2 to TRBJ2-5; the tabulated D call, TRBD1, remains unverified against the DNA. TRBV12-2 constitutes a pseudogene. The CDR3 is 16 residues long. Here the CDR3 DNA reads TGTGCAAGTCGCTTAGGAGGGACATCTGAACAAGAGACCCAGTACTTC. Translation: CASRLGGTSEQETQYF.

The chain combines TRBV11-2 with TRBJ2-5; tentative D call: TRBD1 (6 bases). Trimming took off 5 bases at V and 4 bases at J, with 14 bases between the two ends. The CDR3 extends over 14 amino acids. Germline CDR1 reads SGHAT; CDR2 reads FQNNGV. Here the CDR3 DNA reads TGTGCCAGCAGCCAGGTCAGGGGACCAGAGACCCAGTACTTC. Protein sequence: CASSQVRGPETQYF.

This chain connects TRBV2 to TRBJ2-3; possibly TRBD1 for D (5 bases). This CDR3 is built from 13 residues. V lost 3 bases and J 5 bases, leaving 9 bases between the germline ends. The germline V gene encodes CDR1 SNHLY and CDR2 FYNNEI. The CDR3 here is CASSEGRQDTQYF. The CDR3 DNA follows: TGTGCCAGCAGTGAGGGGCGGCAAGATACGCAGTATTTT.

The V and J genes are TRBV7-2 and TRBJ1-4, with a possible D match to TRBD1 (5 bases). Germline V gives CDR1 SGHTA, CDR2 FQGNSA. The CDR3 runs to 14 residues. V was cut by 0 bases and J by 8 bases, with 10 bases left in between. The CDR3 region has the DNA TGTGCCAGCAGCTTAGCGACGGGGGACGAAAAACTGTTTTTT. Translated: CASSLATGDEKLFF.

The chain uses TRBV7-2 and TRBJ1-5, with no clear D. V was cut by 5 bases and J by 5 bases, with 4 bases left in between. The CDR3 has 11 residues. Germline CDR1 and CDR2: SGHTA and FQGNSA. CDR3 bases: TGTGCCAGCAGCGCGGATCAGCCCCAGCATTTT. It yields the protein CASSADQPQHF.

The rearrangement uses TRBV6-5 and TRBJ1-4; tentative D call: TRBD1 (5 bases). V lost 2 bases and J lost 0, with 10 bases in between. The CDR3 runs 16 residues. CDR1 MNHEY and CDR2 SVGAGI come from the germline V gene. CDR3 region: CASSYMGPTTNEKLFF. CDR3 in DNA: TGTGCCAGCAGTTACATGGGGCCTACAACTAATGAAAAACTGTTTTTT.

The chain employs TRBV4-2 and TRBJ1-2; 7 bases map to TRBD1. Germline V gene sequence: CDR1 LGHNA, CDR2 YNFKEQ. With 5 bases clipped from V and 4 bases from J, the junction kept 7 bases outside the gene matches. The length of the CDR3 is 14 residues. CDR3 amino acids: CASSAKGASYGYTF. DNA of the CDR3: TGTGCCAGCAGCGCCAAGGGGGCCTCCTATGGCTACACCTTC.

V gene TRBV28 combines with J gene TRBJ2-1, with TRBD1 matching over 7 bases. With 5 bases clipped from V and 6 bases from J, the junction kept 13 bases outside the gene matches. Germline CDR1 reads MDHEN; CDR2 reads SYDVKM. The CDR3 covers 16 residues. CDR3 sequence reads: CASSKLDRAVINEQFF. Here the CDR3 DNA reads TGTGCCAGCAGTAAACTCGACAGGGCGGTAATCAATGAGCAGTTCTTC.

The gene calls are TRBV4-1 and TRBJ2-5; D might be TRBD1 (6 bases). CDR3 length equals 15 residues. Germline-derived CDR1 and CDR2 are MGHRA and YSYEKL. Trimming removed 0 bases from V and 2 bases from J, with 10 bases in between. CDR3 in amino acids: CASSQDFGQQETQYF. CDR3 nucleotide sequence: TGCGCCAGCAGCCAAGATTTTGGACAGCAAGAGACCCAGTACTTC.

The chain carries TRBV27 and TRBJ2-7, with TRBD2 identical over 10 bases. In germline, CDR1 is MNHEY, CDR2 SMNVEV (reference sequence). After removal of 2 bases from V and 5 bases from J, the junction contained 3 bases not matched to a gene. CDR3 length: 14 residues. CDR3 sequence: CASSLVGLADEQYF. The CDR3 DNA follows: TGTGCCAGCAGTTTAGTAGGACTAGCGGACGAGCAGTACTTC.

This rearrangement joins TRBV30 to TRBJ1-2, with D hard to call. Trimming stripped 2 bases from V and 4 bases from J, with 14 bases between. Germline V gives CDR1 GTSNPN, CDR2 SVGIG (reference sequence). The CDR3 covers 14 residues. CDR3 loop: CAWSFQVTRYGYTF. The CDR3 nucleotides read TGTGCCTGGAGTTTTCAGGTGACCCGCTATGGCTACACCTTC.

DNA for the CDR3: TGTGCCAGCAGCCGACCCCAGACAGGGGAGGTTGGCTACACCTTC. Translating gives CASSRPQTGEVGYTF. This chain links TRBV7-8 with TRBJ1-2; 8 bases line up with TRBD1. The CDR3 loop spans 15 amino acids. Germline-derived CDR1 and CDR2 are SGHVS and FQNEAQ. V was pared by 5 bases and J by 7 bases, with 12 bases of the junction left unmatched.

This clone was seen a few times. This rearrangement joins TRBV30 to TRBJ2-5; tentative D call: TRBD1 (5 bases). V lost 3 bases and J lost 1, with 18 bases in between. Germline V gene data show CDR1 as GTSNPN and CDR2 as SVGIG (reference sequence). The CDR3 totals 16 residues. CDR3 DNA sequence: TGTGCCTGGAGCGACAAAGGGGCCACCTTCCAAGAGACCCAGTACTTC. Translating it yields CAWSDKGATFQETQYF.

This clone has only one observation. The DNA of the CDR3 is TGCGCCAGCAGCCAAGATGGGGCGGCAGACGTTTACGAGCAGTACTTC. This gives the protein CASSQDGAADVYEQYF. The chain uses TRBV4-1 and TRBJ2-7, with TRBD1 as a possible D gene (5 bases). Germline CDR1 and CDR2: MGHRA and YSYEKL. The CDR3 is 16 residues long. The V end was cut by 0 bases, the J end by 4 bases, with 16 bases between.

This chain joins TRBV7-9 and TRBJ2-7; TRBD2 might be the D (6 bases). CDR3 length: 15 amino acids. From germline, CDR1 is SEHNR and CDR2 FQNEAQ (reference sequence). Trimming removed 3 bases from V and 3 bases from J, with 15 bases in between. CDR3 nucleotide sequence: TGTGCCAGCAGCTTGGGAGGTGCGGAAGTCTACGAGCAGTACTTC. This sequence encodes CASSLGGAEVYEQYF.

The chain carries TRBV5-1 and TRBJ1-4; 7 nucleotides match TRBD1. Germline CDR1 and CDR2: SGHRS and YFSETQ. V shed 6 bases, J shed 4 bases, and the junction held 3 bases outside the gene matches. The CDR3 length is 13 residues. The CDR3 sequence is CASTGTVNEKLFF. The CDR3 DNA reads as TGCGCCAGCACCGGGACAGTTAATGAAAAACTGTTTTTT.

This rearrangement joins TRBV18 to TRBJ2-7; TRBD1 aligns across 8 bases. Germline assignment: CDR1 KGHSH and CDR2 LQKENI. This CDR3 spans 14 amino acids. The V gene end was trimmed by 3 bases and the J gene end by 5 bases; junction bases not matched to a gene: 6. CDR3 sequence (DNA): TGTGCCAGCTCACCTCGGACAGGGAGTGACGAGCAGTACTTC. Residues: CASSPRTGSDEQYF.

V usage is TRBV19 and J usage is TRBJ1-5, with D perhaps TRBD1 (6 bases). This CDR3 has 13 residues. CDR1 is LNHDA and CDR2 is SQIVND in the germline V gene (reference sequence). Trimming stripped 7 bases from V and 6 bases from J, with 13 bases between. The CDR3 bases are TGTGCCAGTAATGAACAGGGTTCTCAGCCCCAGCATTTT. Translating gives CASNEQGSQPQHF.